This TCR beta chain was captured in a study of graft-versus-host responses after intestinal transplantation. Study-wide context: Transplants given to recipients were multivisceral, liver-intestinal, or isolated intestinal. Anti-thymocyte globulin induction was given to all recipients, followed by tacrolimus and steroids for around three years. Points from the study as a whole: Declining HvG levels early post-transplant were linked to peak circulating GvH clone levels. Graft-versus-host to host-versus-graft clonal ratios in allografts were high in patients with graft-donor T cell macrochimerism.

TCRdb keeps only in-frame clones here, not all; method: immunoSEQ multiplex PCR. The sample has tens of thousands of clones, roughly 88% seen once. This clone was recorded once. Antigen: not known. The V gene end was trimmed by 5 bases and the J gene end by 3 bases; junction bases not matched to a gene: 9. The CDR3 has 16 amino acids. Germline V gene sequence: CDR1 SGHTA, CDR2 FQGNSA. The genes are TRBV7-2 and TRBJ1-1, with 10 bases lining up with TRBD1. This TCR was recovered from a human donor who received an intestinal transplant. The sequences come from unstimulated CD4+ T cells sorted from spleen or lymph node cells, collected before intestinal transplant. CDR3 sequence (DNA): TGTGCCAGCAGCCCGGGGGACAGGGGACTTTACACTGAAGCTTTCTTT. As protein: CASSPGDRGLYTEAFF.